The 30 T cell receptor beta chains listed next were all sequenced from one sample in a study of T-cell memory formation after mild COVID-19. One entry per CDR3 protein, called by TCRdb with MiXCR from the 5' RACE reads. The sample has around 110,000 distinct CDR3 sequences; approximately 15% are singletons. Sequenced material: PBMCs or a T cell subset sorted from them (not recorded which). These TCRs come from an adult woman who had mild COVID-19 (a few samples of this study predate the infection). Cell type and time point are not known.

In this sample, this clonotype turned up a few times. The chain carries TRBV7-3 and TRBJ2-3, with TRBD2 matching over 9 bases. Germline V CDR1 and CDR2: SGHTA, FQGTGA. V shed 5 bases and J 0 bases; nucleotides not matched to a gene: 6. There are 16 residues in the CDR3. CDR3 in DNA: TGTGCCAGCAGCGATATAGCGGGGGAAAGCACAGATACGCAGTATTTT. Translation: CASSDIAGESTDTQYF. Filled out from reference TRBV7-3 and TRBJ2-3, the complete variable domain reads GAGVSQTPSNKVTEKGKYVELRCDPISGHTALYWYRQSLGQGPEFLIYFQGTGAADDSGLPNDRFFAVRPEGSVSTLKIQRTERGDSAVYLCASSDIAGESTDTQYFGPGTRLTVL.

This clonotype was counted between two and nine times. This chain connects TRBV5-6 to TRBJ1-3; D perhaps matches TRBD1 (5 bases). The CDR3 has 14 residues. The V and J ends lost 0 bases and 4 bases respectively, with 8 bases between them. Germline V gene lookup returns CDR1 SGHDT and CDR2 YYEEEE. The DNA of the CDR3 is TGTGCCAGCAGCTTGGAGGGGAGAGGAAACACCATATATTTT. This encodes CASSLEGRGNTIYF.

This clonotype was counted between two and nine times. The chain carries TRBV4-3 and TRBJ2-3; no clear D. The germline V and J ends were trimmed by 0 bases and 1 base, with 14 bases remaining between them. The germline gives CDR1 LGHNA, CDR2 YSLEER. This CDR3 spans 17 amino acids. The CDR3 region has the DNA TGCGCCAGCAGCCAAGAATGGGCCAGCCTGGGCACAGATACGCAGTATTTT. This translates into CASSQEWASLGTDTQYF.

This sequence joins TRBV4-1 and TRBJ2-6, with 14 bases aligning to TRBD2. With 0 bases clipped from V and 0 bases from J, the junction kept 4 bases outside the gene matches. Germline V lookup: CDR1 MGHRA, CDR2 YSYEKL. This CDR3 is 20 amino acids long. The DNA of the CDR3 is TGCGCCAGCAGCCAAGATATGACTAGCGGGGGGGTCTCTGGGGCCAACGTCCTGACTTTC. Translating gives CASSQDMTSGGVSGANVLTF.

CDR3 sequence (DNA): TGTGCCAGCAGTACTGGGACGTTGCTTAAGGAGACCCAGTACTTC. Translated: CASSTGTLLKETQYF. This chain joins TRBV6-5 and TRBJ2-5, with D possibly being TRBD1 or TRBD2 (5 bases each). The CDR3 covers 15 residues. The V end was cut by 5 bases, the J end by 5 bases, with 18 bases between. Germline-derived CDR1 and CDR2 are MNHEY and SVGAGI.

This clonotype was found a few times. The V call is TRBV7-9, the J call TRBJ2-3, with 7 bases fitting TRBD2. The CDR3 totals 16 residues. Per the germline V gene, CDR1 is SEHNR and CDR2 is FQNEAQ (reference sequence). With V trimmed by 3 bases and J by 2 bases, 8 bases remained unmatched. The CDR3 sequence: CASSFYTSVFTDTQYF. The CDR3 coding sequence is TGTGCCAGCAGCTTCTATACTAGCGTTTTCACAGATACGCAGTATTTT. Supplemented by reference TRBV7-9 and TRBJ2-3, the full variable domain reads DTGVSQNPRHKITKRGQNVTFRCDPISEHNRLYWYRQTLGQGPEFLTYFQNEAQLEKSRLLSDRFSAERPKGSFSTLEIQRTEQGDSAMYLCASSFYTSVFTDTQYFGPGTRLTVL.

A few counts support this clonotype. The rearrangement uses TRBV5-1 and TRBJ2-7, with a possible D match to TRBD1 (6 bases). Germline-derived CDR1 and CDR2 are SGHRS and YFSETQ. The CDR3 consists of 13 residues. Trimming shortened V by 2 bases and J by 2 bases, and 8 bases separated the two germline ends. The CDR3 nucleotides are TGCGCCAGCAGCTTCTCAGGGGCCTACGAGCAGTACTTC. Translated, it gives CASSFSGAYEQYF. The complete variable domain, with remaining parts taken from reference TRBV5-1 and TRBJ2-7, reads KAGVTQTPRYLIKTRGQQVTLSCSPISGHRSVSWYQQTPGQGLQFLFEYFSETQRNKGNFPGRFSGRQFSNSRSEMNVSTLELGDSALYLCASSFSGAYEQYFGPGTRLTVT.

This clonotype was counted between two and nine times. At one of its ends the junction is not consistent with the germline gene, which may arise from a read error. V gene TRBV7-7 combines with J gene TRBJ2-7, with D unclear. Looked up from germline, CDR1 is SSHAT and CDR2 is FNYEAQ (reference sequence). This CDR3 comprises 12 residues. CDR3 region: CASSPPLGEQYF. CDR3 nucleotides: TGTGCTAGCAGCCCCCCGCTAGGCGAGCAGTACTTC. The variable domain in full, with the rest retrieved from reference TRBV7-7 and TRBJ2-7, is GAGVSQSPRYKVTKRGQDVTLRCDPISSHATLYWYQQALGQGPEFLTYFNYEAQPDKSGLPSDRFSAERPEGSISTLTIQRTEQRDSAMYRCASSPPLGEQYFGPGTRLTVT.

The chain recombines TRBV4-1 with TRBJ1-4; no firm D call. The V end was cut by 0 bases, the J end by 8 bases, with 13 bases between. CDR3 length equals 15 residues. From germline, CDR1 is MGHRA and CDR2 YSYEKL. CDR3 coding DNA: TGCGCCAGCAGCCAAGATCGGCAGCCGGGGGAAAAACTGTTTTTT. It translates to CASSQDRQPGEKLFF.

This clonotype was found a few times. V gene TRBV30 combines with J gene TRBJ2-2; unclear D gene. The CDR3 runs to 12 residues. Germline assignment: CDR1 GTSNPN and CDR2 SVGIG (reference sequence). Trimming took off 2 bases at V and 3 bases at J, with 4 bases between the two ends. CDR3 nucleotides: TGTGCCTGGAGTTCATACACCGGGGAGCTGTTTTTT. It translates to CAWSSYTGELFF.

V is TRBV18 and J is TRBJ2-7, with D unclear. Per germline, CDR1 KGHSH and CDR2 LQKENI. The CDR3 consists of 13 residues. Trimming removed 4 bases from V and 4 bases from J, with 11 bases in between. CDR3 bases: TGTGCCAGCTCACTTGGAACCAGATACGAGCAGTACTTC. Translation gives CASSLGTRYEQYF.

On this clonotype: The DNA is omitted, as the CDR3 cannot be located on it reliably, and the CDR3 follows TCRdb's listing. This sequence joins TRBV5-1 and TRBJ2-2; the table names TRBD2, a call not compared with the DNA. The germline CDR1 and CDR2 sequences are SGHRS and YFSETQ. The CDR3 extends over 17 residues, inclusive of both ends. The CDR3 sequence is CASSPEEGSNTGELFFF.

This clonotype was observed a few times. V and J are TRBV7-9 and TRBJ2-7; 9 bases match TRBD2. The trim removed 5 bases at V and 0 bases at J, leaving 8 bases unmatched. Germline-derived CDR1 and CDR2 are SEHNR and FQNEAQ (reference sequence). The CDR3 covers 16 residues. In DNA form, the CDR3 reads TGTGCCAGCAGCCAAGAGACTAGCGGAAACTCCTACGAGCAGTACTTC. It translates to CASSQETSGNSYEQYF.

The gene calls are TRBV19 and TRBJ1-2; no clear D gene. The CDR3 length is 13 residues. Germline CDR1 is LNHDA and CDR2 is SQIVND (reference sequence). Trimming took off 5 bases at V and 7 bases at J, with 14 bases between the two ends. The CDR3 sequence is CASSPRLRGGYTF. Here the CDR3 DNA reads TGTGCCAGTAGTCCAAGATTACGGGGTGGCTACACCTTC.

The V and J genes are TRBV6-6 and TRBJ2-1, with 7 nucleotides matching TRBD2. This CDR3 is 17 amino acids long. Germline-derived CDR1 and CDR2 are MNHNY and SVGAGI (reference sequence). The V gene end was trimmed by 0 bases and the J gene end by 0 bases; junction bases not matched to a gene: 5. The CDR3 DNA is TGTGCCAGCAGTTACTCGAGTGGCGGGAGCTCCTACAATGAGCAGTTCTTC. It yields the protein CASSYSSGGSSYNEQFF.

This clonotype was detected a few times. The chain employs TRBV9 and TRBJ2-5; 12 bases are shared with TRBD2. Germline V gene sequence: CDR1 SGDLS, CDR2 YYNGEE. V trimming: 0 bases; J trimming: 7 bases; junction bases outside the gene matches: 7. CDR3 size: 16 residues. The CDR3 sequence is CASSVGLAGVGGTQYF. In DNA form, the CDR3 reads TGTGCCAGCAGCGTAGGACTAGCGGGAGTTGGGGGGACCCAGTACTTC.

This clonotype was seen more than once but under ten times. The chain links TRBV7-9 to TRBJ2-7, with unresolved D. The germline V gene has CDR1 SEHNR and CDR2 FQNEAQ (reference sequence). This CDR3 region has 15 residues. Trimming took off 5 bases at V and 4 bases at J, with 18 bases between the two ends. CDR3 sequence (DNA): TGTGCCAGCAGCCCAAGCGCCGGGCCGCATTACGAGCAGTACTTC. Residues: CASSPSAGPHYEQYF.

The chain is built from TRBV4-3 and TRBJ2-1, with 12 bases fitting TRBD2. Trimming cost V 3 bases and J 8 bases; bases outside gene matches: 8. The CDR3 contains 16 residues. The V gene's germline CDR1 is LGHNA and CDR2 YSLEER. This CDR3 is CASSQDGLAGRDEQFF. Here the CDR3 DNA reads TGCGCCAGCAGCCAGGATGGACTAGCGGGACGGGATGAGCAGTTCTTC.

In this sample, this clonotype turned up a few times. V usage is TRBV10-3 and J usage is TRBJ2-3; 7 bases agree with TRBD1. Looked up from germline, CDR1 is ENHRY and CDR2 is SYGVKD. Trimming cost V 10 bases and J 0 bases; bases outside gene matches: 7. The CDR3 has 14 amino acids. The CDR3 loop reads CATRQGTSTDTQYF. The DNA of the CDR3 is TGTGCCACCCGACAGGGCACTAGCACAGATACGCAGTATTTT.

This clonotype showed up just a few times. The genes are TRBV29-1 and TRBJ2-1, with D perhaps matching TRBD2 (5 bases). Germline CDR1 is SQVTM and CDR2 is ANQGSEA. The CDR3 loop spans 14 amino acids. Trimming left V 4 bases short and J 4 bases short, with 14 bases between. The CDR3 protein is CSVGLASPYNEQFF. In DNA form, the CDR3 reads TGCAGCGTTGGTTTGGCTAGCCCATACAATGAGCAGTTCTTC.

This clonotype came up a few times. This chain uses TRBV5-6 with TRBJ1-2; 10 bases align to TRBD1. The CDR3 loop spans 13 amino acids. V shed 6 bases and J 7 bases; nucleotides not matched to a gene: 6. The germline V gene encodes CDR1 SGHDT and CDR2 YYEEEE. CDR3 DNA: TGTGCCAGCACCCTTGGGACAGGGGTTGGCTACACCTTC. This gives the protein CASTLGTGVGYTF. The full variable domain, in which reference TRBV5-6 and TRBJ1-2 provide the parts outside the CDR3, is DAGVTQSPTHLIKTRGQQVTLRCSPKSGHDTVSWYQQALGQGPQFIFQYYEEEERQRGNFPDRFSGHQFPNYSSELNVNALLLGDSALYLCASTLGTGVGYTFGSGTRLTVV.

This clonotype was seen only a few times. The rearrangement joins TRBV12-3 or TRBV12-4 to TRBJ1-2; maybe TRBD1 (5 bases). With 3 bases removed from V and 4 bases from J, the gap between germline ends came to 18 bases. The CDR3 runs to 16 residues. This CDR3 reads CASSFFETRGSYGYTF. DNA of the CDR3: TGTGCCAGCAGTTTCTTCGAGACGAGGGGATCCTATGGCTACACCTTC.

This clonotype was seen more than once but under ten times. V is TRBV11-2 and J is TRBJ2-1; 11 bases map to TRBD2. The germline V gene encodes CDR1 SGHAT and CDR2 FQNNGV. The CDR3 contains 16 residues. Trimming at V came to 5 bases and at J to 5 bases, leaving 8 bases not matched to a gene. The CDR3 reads CASSVAGTSGHNEQFF. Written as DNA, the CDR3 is TGTGCCAGCAGCGTGGCCGGGACTAGCGGCCACAATGAGCAGTTCTTC.

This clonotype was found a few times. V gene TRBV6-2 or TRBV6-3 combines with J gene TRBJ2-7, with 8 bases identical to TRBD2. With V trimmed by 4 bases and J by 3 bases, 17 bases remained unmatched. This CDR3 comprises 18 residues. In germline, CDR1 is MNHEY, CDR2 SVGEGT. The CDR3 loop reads CASSLGTIVIAGHYEQYF. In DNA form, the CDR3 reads TGTGCCAGCAGTTTAGGTACCATCGTAATAGCGGGGCACTACGAGCAGTACTTC.

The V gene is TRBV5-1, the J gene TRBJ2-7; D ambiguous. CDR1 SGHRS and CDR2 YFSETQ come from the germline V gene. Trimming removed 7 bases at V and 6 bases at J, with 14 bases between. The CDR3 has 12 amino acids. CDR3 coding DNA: TGCGCCAGCCGTGACGTAGGTGGCGAGCAGTACTTC. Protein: CASRDVGGEQYF. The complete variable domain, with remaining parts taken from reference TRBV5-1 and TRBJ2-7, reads KAGVTQTPRYLIKTRGQQVTLSCSPISGHRSVSWYQQTPGQGLQFLFEYFSETQRNKGNFPGRFSGRQFSNSRSEMNVSTLELGDSALYLCASRDVGGEQYFGPGTRLTVT.

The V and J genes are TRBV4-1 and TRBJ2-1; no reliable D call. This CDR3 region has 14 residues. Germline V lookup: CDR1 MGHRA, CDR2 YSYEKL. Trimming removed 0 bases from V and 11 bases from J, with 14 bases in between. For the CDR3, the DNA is TGCGCCAGCAGCCAAGATACCCCGGGCAGCAAGCAGTTCTTC. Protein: CASSQDTPGSKQFF.

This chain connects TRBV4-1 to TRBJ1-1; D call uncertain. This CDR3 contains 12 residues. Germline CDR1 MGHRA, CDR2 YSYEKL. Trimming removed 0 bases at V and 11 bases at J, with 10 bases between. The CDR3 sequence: CASSQEGSGAFF. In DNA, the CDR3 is TGCGCCAGCAGCCAAGAGGGGTCGGGGGCTTTCTTT.

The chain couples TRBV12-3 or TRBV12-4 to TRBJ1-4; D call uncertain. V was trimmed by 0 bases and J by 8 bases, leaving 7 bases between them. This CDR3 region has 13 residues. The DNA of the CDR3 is TGTGCCAGCAGTTTAGCGCTGCTGGAAAAACTGTTTTTT. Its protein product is CASSLALLEKLFF.

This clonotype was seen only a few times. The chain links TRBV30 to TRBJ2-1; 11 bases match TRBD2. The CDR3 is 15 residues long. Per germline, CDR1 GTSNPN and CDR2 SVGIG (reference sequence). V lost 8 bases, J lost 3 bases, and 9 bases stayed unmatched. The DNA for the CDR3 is TGTGCCCGATCTAGCGGGGGGCGAGACTACAATGAGCAGTTCTTC. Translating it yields CARSSGGRDYNEQFF.

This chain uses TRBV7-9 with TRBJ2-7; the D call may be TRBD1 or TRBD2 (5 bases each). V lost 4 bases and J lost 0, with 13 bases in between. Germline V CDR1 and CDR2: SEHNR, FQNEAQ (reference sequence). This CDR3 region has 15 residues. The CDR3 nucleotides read TGTGCCAGCAGCTCCTGGGACCGCTTCTCCTACGAGCAGTACTTC. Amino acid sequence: CASSSWDRFSYEQYF.